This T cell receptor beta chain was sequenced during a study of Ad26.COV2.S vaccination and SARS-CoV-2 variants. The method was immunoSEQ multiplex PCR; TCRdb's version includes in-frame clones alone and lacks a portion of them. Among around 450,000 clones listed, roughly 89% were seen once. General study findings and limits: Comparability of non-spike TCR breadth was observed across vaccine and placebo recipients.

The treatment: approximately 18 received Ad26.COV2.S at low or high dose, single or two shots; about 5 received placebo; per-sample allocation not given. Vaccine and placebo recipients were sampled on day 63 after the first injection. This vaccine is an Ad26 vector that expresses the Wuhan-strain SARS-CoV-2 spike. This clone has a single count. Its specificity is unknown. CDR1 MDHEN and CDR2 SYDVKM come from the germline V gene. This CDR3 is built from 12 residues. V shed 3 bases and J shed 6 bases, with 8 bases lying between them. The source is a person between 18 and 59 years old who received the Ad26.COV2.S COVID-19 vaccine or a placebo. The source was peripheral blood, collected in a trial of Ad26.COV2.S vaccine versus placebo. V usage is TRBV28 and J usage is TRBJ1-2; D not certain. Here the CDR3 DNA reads TGTGCCAGCAGTTTTTGGGCAGATGGCTACACCTTC. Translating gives CASSFWADGYTF.